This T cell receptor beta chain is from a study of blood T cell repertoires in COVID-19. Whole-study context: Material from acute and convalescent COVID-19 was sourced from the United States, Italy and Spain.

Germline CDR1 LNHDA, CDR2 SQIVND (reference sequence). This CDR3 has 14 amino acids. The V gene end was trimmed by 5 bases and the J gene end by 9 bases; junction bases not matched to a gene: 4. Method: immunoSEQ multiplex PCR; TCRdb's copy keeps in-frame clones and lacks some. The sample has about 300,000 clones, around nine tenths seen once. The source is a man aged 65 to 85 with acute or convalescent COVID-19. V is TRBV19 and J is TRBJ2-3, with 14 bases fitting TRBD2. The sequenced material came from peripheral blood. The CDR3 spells CASSQGLAGGTQYF. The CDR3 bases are TGTGCCAGTAGTCAAGGACTAGCGGGGGGCACGCAGTATTTT.